The 6 T cell receptor beta chains presented below share a single source sample, sequenced in a study of T cell responses to AZD1222 COVID-19 vaccine. TCRdb's table, derived via immunoSEQ multiplex PCR, lists solely in-frame clones and lacks some. The repertoire holds about 190,000 clones, with 85% to 95% as singletons. The material was peripheral blood, obtained on day 0 of AZD1222 vaccination. These receptors were obtained from an adult in good health.

The rearrangement joins TRBV12-3 or TRBV12-4 to TRBJ1-2, with 9 bases identical to TRBD1. The length of the CDR3 is 13 residues. With V trimmed by 6 bases and J by 5 bases, 4 bases remained unmatched. The CDR3 DNA reads as TGTGCCAGCAGACCGGACAGGGGATATGGCTACACCTTC. Translated: CASRPDRGYGYTF.

V is TRBV7-3 and J is TRBJ1-1; TRBD1 aligns across 7 bases. Unmatched junction bases numbered 7, after V lost 6 bases and J lost 3 bases. The CDR3 contains 14 residues. Germline CDR1 SGHTA, CDR2 FQGTGA. DNA of the CDR3: TGTGCCAGCAGTTGGACAGGCCCTGACACTGAAGCTTTCTTT. It translates to CASSWTGPDTEAFF.

This clone occurred once. The CDR3 region has the DNA TGTGCCAGCAGCCCGACAGGGGCAGGGGGTACTGAAGCTTTCTTT. This sequence encodes CASSPTGAGGTEAFF. The rearrangement uses TRBV4-2 and TRBJ1-1, with 8 bases matching TRBD1. Unmatched junction bases numbered 9, after V lost 4 bases and J lost 5 bases. The CDR3 runs 15 residues. Per the germline V gene, CDR1 is LGHNA and CDR2 is YNFKEQ.

This chain uses TRBV12-3 or TRBV12-4 with TRBJ2-7; D is undetermined. V was shortened by 2 bases and J by 2 bases, with 7 bases between the two germline ends. The length of the CDR3 is 13 residues. The CDR3 DNA follows: TGTGCCAGCAGTTTATCGCTAGCCTACGAGCAGTACTTC. It codes for CASSLSLAYEQYF.

This clone showed up just once. This rearrangement joins TRBV28 to TRBJ2-2, with D maybe TRBD1 (6 bases). The germline V gene has CDR1 MDHEN and CDR2 SYDVKM. V dropped 3 bases and J dropped 5 bases, with 16 bases sitting between them. The CDR3 totals 16 residues. The CDR3 bases are TGTGCCAGCAGTTTCCGGGACACAAGAGCAACCGGGGAGCTGTTTTTT. This gives the protein CASSFRDTRATGELFF.

This rearrangement joins TRBV7-9 to TRBJ2-2; D remains ambiguous. Germline CDR1 SEHNR, CDR2 FQNEAQ (reference sequence). This CDR3 is built from 11 residues. V lost 4 bases and J 5 bases, leaving 2 bases between the germline ends. Here the CDR3 DNA reads TGTGCCAGCAGCTCAACCGGGGAGCTGTTTTTT. Its translation: CASSSTGELFF.